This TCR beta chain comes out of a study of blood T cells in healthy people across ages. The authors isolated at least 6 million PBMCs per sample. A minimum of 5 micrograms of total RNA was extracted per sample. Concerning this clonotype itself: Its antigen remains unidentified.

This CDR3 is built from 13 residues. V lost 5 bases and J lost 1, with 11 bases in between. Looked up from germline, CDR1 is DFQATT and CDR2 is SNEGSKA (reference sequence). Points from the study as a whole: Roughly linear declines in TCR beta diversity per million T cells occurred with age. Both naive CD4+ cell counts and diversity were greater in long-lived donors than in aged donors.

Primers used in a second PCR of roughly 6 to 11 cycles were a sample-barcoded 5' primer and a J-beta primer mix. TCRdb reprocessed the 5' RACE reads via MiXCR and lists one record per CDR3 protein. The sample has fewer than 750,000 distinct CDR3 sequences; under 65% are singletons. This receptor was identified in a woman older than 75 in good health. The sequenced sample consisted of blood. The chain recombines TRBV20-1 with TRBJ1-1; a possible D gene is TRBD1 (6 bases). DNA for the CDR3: TGCAGTGCTTGGACAGCAAGGAACACTGAAGCTTTCTTT. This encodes CSAWTARNTEAFF.